Presented here are 13 T cell receptor beta chains from one specimen sequenced in a study of control samples from healthy donors and cancer patients. Profiling relied on immunoSEQ multiplex PCR, and the TCRdb table lists in-frame clones only, not all of them. The sample includes 90,000 to 100,000 clones, 90% of them seen just once. Material: blood. The receptors originated from a woman between 18 and 30 years old in good health.

The chain couples TRBV9 to TRBJ2-6; no reliable D call. V lost 2 bases to trimming and J lost 2 bases, with 8 bases between them. In germline, CDR1 is SGDLS, CDR2 YYNGEE. This CDR3 region has 15 residues. The CDR3 DNA is TGTGCCAGCAGCGTGGTGTTCACTGGGGCCAACGTCCTGACTTTC. Translation: CASSVVFTGANVLTF.

The CDR3 protein is CASSYSSFTEAFF. CDR3 bases: TGTGCCAGCAGTTACTCGTCATTCACTGAAGCTTTCTTT. This sequence joins TRBV6-2 or TRBV6-3 and TRBJ1-1; D uncertain. The CDR3 contains 13 residues. The V gene lost 0 bases and the J gene lost 4 bases, with 6 bases spanning the gap. CDR1 is MNHEY and CDR2 is SVGEGT in the germline V gene.

Written as DNA, the CDR3 is TGTGCCAGCAGTTCAGAAGGTACGACTGAAGCTTTCTTT. This translates into CASSSEGTTEAFF. The genes are TRBV6-5 and TRBJ1-1; D is unclear. The V and J ends lost 4 bases and 5 bases respectively, with 11 bases between them. Germline-derived CDR1 and CDR2 are MNHEY and SVGAGI. The CDR3 extends over 13 amino acids.

This clone was recorded only once. CDR3 loop: CASSPDSTYGYTF. CDR3 bases: TGTGCCAGCTCACCAGACAGTACTTATGGCTACACCTTC. This chain joins TRBV18 and TRBJ1-2, with D perhaps matching TRBD1 (5 bases). V shed 2 bases and J shed 5 bases, with 9 bases lying between them. The CDR3 is 13 residues long. Germline lookup yields CDR1 KGHSH and CDR2 LQKENI.

V and J are TRBV29-1 and TRBJ1-3; a possible D gene is TRBD1 (6 bases). With 6 bases removed from V and 3 bases from J, the gap between germline ends came to 12 bases. The CDR3 runs 13 residues. Germline V gives CDR1 SQVTM, CDR2 ANQGSEA. This CDR3 is CSVRGGIGNTIYF. The CDR3 DNA reads as TGCAGCGTAAGGGGGGGAATTGGAAACACCATATATTTT.

The chain's CDR3 is CASSLVPGGYEQYF. DNA of the CDR3: TGTGCCAGTAGCTTAGTACCAGGGGGCTACGAGCAGTACTTC. The rearrangement uses TRBV19 and TRBJ2-7; 7 nucleotides align to TRBD1. Germline V gene lookup returns CDR1 LNHDA and CDR2 SQIVND (reference sequence). The V segment lost 6 bases and the J segment 3 bases; nucleotides outside the gene matches: 8. The CDR3 runs to 14 residues.

This clone was detected a few times. The rearrangement joins TRBV7-2 to TRBJ2-7; 7 positions agree with TRBD2. Germline CDR1 and CDR2: SGHTA and FQGNSA. The CDR3 sequence is 15 residues long. The V segment lost 1 base and the J segment 2 bases; nucleotides outside the gene matches: 5. The CDR3 protein is CASSLVFGTTYEQYF. The CDR3 coding sequence is TGTGCCAGCAGCTTAGTCTTCGGGACTACCTACGAGCAGTACTTC.

This chain joins TRBV18 and TRBJ2-7, with D possibly matching TRBD1 (6 bases). CDR1 and CDR2 from the germline V gene are KGHSH and LQKENI. The CDR3 has 14 amino acids. Trimming cost V 2 bases and J 4 bases, with 12 bases left between them. CDR3: CASSPTRGGYEQYF. CDR3 DNA: TGTGCCAGCTCACCAACCAGGGGTGGATACGAGCAGTACTTC.

V gene TRBV4-2 combines with J gene TRBJ2-7, with TRBD2 identical over 10 bases. Per germline, CDR1 LGHNA and CDR2 YNFKEQ. With 2 bases clipped from V and 3 bases from J, the junction kept 7 bases outside the gene matches. The CDR3 has 16 residues. The CDR3, as DNA: TGTGCCAGCAGCCAAAGGGTGGCTAGCGGGGGCTACGAGCAGTACTTC. Translation gives CASSQRVASGGYEQYF.

This sequence joins TRBV4-2 and TRBJ1-2; 9 nucleotides match TRBD1. Germline CDR1 LGHNA, CDR2 YNFKEQ. V lost 4 bases and J lost 7; bases outside the gene matches: 10. This CDR3 comprises 15 residues. The CDR3 nucleotides read TGTGCCAGCAGCCTCCGGACAGGGGATAGGGGTGGCTACACCTTC. Protein product: CASSLRTGDRGGYTF.

With regard to this clone: One end of the junction fails to match germline, which may point to a read error. Other DNA sequences in the same sample also yield this CDR3. V and J are TRBV6-5 and TRBJ1-3, with a weak D call TRBD1 (6 bases). Germline CDR1 MNHEY, CDR2 SVGAGI. CDR3 size: 14 residues. The CDR3 is CASRGQNSGNTIYF. The CDR3 bases are TGCGCCAGCAGAGGACAGAACTCTGGAAACACCATATATTTT.

The CDR3 nucleotides read TGCGCCAGCAGCCAACAGCCGGACAGGGGACAAGAGACCCAGTACTTC. It translates to CASSQQPDRGQETQYF. The chain joins TRBV4-1 to TRBJ2-5; TRBD1 agrees at 9 bases. The V gene's germline CDR1 is MGHRA and CDR2 YSYEKL. With V trimmed by 2 bases and J by 2 bases, 6 bases remained unmatched. The CDR3 contains 16 residues.

The rearrangement links TRBV11-2 to TRBJ1-1; D unresolved. Trimming pared 1 base from V and 0 bases from J, leaving 9 bases between. The CDR3 has 15 amino acids. Germline V gives CDR1 SGHAT, CDR2 FQNNGV. DNA of the CDR3: TGTGCCAGCAGCTTAGGGATTTTGCTGAACACTGAAGCTTTCTTT. This sequence encodes CASSLGILLNTEAFF.